The 25 T cell receptor beta chains listed next were all sequenced from one sample in a study of shared clonotypes between healthy human individuals. Positively selected for CCR7, the CD45RO-negative cells used as naive CD8 cells excluded terminally differentiated effector memory CD45RA+ cells. Clones were sequenced by immunoSEQ multiplex PCR, and TCRdb holds only the in-frame ones, with some missing. The repertoire holds roughly 2,000,000 clones, with about 94% as singletons. Sequencing input: naive CD8+ T cells sorted from blood. The origin of the receptors is a man aged 18 to 30 in good health.

This chain links TRBV2 with TRBJ1-6; TRBD1 might be the D (6 bases). Germline values: CDR1 SNHLY, CDR2 FYNNEI. CDR3 size: 14 residues. Trimming stripped 3 bases from V and 9 bases from J, with 12 bases between. In DNA, the CDR3 is TGTGCCAGCAGTGACATGGGGGCAAGTTCACCCCTCCACTTT. Amino acids: CASSDMGASSPLHF.

The chain is built from TRBV2 and TRBJ2-3; 8 bases agree with TRBD2. The CDR3 is 15 residues long. Germline CDR1 is SNHLY and CDR2 is FYNNEI. With V trimmed by 9 bases and J by 3 bases, 11 bases remained unmatched. CDR3 loop: CARGEKGGRTDTQYF. The CDR3 DNA sequence: TGTGCCAGGGGGGAAAAGGGCGGGAGGACAGATACGCAGTATTTT.

The chain couples TRBV27 to TRBJ2-7; 10 positions agree with TRBD1. The CDR3 length is 15 residues. Germline V CDR1 and CDR2: MNHEY, SMNVEV (reference sequence). J gave up 4 bases and V 6 bases, and 9 bases lay outside the gene matches. The CDR3 loop reads CASSYTGTGEYEQYF. The CDR3 nucleotides read TGTGCCAGCAGCTATACCGGGACAGGGGAGTACGAGCAGTACTTC.

The rearrangement links TRBV19 to TRBJ2-7; D may be TRBD1 (6 bases). The CDR3 covers 15 residues. Deletions cut 5 bases from V and 2 bases from J, with 16 bases between. CDR1 is LNHDA, CDR2 SQIVND, per germline (reference sequence). The CDR3: CASSPDSPETYEQYF. CDR3 nucleotides: TGTGCCAGTAGTCCGGACAGTCCCGAAACCTACGAGCAGTACTTC. Using reference TRBV19 and TRBJ2-7 for the parts outside the CDR3, the full variable domain is DGGITQSPKYLFRKEGQNVTLSCEQNLNHDAMYWYRQDPGQGLRLIYYSQIVNDFQKGDIAEGYSVSREKKESFPLTVTSAQKNPTAFYLCASSPDSPETYEQYFGPGTRLTVT.

V is TRBV9 and J is TRBJ1-1; 8 bases align to TRBD1. Trimming removed 4 bases from V and 5 bases from J; junction bases left unmatched: 7. Germline CDR1 SGDLS, CDR2 YYNGEE. The CDR3 contains 14 residues. CDR3 in amino acids: CASSSGGGGTEAFF. The CDR3, as DNA: TGTGCCAGCAGCTCAGGGGGCGGAGGGACTGAAGCTTTCTTT.

V is TRBV9 and J is TRBJ2-5; D might be TRBD1 or TRBD2, each matching 7 bases. The CDR3 runs 14 residues. V was shortened by 4 bases and J by 5 bases, with 15 bases between the two germline ends. From germline, CDR1 is SGDLS and CDR2 YYNGEE. CDR3 protein: CASSTQGGRETQYF. The CDR3 DNA sequence: TGTGCCAGCAGCACGCAGGGGGGGCGGGAGACCCAGTACTTC. The full variable domain, completed using reference TRBV9 and TRBJ2-5, is DSGVTQTPKHLITATGQRVTLRCSPRSGDLSVYWYQQSLDQGLQFLIQYYNGEERAKGNILERFSAQQFPDLHSELNLSSLELGDSALYFCASSTQGGRETQYFGPGTRLLVL.

This clone was detected a few times. The rearrangement uses TRBV9 and TRBJ1-6, with a tentative D call TRBD1 (6 bases). Trimming stripped 3 bases from V and 9 bases from J, with 10 bases between. Germline CDR1 and CDR2: SGDLS and YYNGEE. There are 13 residues in the CDR3. The CDR3 DNA reads as TGTGCCAGCAGCGAGGGGGGGCTTTCACCCCTCCACTTT. Its protein is CASSEGGLSPLHF.

The chain uses TRBV30 and TRBJ2-7; D call uncertain. The germline V gene encodes CDR1 GTSNPN and CDR2 SVGIG (reference sequence). Trimming took 3 bases from V and 7 from J, leaving 13 bases between them. This CDR3 has 12 residues. The CDR3 loop reads CAWRPLMEEQYF. The CDR3 coding sequence is TGTGCCTGGAGACCGCTTATGGAGGAGCAGTACTTC.

The chain uses TRBV9 and TRBJ2-1; 15 bases are shared with TRBD2. Germline V CDR1 and CDR2: SGDLS, YYNGEE. Trimming cost V 0 bases and J 9 bases; bases outside gene matches: 7. CDR3 size: 17 residues. In DNA form, the CDR3 reads TGTGCCAGCAGCGTAGCTGGGACTAGCGGGAGGCCCAGTGAGCAGTTCTTC. This encodes CASSVAGTSGRPSEQFF.

The V and J genes are TRBV15 and TRBJ1-5, with a tentative D call TRBD1 (5 bases). V was shortened by 5 bases and J by 6 bases, with 17 bases between the two germline ends. Germline values: CDR1 LNHNV, CDR2 YYDKDF (reference sequence). The CDR3 consists of 15 residues. The DNA of the CDR3 is TGTGCCACCAGCCCCGGGGGAGGGATGATTCAGCCCCAGCATTTT. This sequence encodes CATSPGGGMIQPQHF.

This clone appeared a few times. The gene calls are TRBV5-6 and TRBJ2-7; 12 bases match TRBD2. Germline trimming cut 3 bases from V and 0 bases from J; bases unmatched to any gene: 1. Germline V gene lookup returns CDR1 SGHDT and CDR2 YYEEEE. The CDR3 covers 15 residues. DNA of the CDR3: TGTGCCAGCAGCTCGGGACTAGCGGGCTCCTACGAGCAGTACTTC. Amino acids: CASSSGLAGSYEQYF.

The genes are TRBV9 and TRBJ2-7, with D perhaps TRBD1 or TRBD2 (6 bases each). The germline V gene encodes CDR1 SGDLS and CDR2 YYNGEE. The CDR3 contains 14 residues. V lost 3 bases and J 2 bases, leaving 12 bases between the germline ends. The CDR3 DNA reads TGTGCCAGCAGCGAGGGGGAGGCCGCCTACGAGCAGTACTTC. Amino acid sequence: CASSEGEAAYEQYF.

As to this clone: This sample also contains other DNA sequences that code for the same CDR3. This chain links TRBV27 with TRBJ2-7; 8 bases agree with TRBD1. Trimming took 0 bases from V and 4 from J; bases not matched to a gene: 5. CDR3 size: 15 residues. Germline CDR1 is MNHEY and CDR2 is SMNVEV (reference sequence). For the CDR3, the DNA is TGTGCCAGCAGTTTATCCCCAGGGGGCACGTACGAGCAGTACTTC. It yields the protein CASSLSPGGTYEQYF.

This clone was found once. The chain couples TRBV7-8 to TRBJ1-3; D may be TRBD1 (6 bases). The CDR3 extends over 16 amino acids. V was cut by 5 bases and J by 2 bases, with 16 bases left in between. Germline assignment: CDR1 SGHVS and CDR2 FQNEAQ. CDR3: CASSPVTGGTGNTIYF. The CDR3 nucleotides are TGTGCCAGCAGCCCGGTGACAGGAGGAACTGGAAACACCATATATTTT. The full variable domain, with the rest looked up from reference TRBV7-8 and TRBJ1-3, is GAGVSQSPRYKVAKRGQDVALRCDPISGHVSLFWYQQALGQGPEFLTYFQNEAQLDKSGLPSDRFFAERPEGSVSTLKIQRTQQEDSAVYLCASSPVTGGTGNTIYFGEGSWLTVV.

V is TRBV11-2 and J is TRBJ2-3; TRBD2 aligns across 12 bases. This CDR3 has 18 residues. Germline values: CDR1 SGHAT, CDR2 FQNNGV. The trim removed 0 bases at V and 4 bases at J, leaving 8 bases unmatched. This CDR3 is CASSLDPRLAGVSDTQYF. CDR3 nucleotides: TGTGCCAGCAGCTTAGACCCCCGACTAGCGGGGGTTTCAGATACGCAGTATTTT.

Regarding this clone: Other DNA sequences within the sample encode an identical CDR3. This chain uses TRBV13 with TRBJ2-5, with D uncertain. The length of the CDR3 is 14 residues. Per the germline V gene, CDR1 is PRHDT and CDR2 is FYEKMQ (reference sequence). V lost 0 bases to trimming and J lost 2 bases, with 7 bases between them. The CDR3 bases are TGTGCCAGCAGCTTAGGAGCCACGCAAGAGACCCAGTACTTC. It encodes CASSLGATQETQYF.

The CDR3 coding sequence is TGTGCCAGCAGCAGCTCTCACCCGTCCTACGAGCAGTACTTC. Amino acid sequence: CASSSSHPSYEQYF. This chain joins TRBV21-1 and TRBJ2-7. TRBV21-1 is tagged as a pseudogene. This CDR3 is 14 amino acids long.

The chain carries TRBV5-6 and TRBJ2-5, with D maybe TRBD1 (5 bases). Trimming shortened V by 2 bases and J by 0 bases, and 8 bases separated the two germline ends. CDR1 is SGHDT and CDR2 is YYEEEE in the germline V gene. The CDR3 consists of 14 residues. The CDR3 loop is CASSLSGYQETQYF. The DNA of the CDR3 is TGTGCCAGCAGCTTATCAGGGTACCAAGAGACCCAGTACTTC.

Comment on this clone: Distinct nucleotide sequences in the sample also encode this CDR3. This chain joins TRBV6-5 and TRBJ2-7; 7 positions match TRBD2. J gave up 0 bases and V 0 bases, and 2 bases lay outside the gene matches. The germline V gene has CDR1 MNHEY and CDR2 SVGAGI. This CDR3 has 15 amino acids. CDR3 protein: CASSYSPSGSYEQYF. The CDR3 DNA follows: TGTGCCAGCAGTTACTCGCCTAGCGGCTCCTACGAGCAGTACTTC.

The chain has TRBV27 and TRBJ2-7; D is perhaps TRBD2 (5 bases). The ends were cut back, 3 bases at V and 3 bases at J, with 9 bases in the middle. This CDR3 has 13 amino acids. Germline assignment: CDR1 MNHEY and CDR2 SMNVEV (reference sequence). CDR3 sequence reads: CASSFKEVYEQYF. CDR3 DNA sequence: TGTGCCAGCAGTTTTAAGGAGGTCTACGAGCAGTACTTC.

This chain joins TRBV2 and TRBJ1-5; weak D call: TRBD1 (6 bases). V lost 0 bases and J lost 0, with 12 bases in between. Looked up from germline, CDR1 is SNHLY and CDR2 is FYNNEI. The CDR3 extends over 17 amino acids. The CDR3: CASSEAFPGVSNQPQHF. CDR3 sequence (DNA): TGTGCCAGCAGTGAAGCGTTCCCAGGGGTTAGCAATCAGCCCCAGCATTTT.

The rearrangement uses TRBV30 and TRBJ1-1, with D perhaps matching TRBD1 (5 bases). Trimming stripped 2 bases from V and 7 bases from J, with 8 bases between. Germline V gives CDR1 GTSNPN, CDR2 SVGIG (reference sequence). The CDR3 runs 11 residues. In nucleotides, the CDR3 is TGTGCCTGGAGTCAGGGTCTTGAAGCTTTCTTT. Protein product: CAWSQGLEAFF.

CDR3 bases: TGTGCCTGGGACGGAGGAACGTACAATGAGCAGTTCTTC. Translating gives CAWDGGTYNEQFF. The V gene is TRBV30, the J gene TRBJ2-1; maybe TRBD2 (5 bases). Germline CDR1 and CDR2: GTSNPN and SVGIG (reference sequence). The V end lost 5 bases, the J end lost 4 bases, and 12 bases lay between the germline ends. This CDR3 comprises 13 residues.

This clone showed up just once. The genes are TRBV7-6 and TRBJ1-5; D may be TRBD1 (6 bases). Deletions cut 5 bases from V and 7 bases from J, with 15 bases between. The germline gives CDR1 SGHVS, CDR2 FNYEAQ. This CDR3 has 14 residues. The chain's CDR3 is CASSPGAGTQPQHF. The CDR3, as DNA: TGTGCCAGCAGCCCGGGGGCAGGCACACAGCCCCAGCATTTT.

The V and J genes are TRBV6-5 and TRBJ2-5; D might be TRBD2 (5 bases). V shed 2 bases and J shed 5 bases, with 12 bases lying between them. CDR3 length equals 14 residues. The germline V gene has CDR1 MNHEY and CDR2 SVGAGI. The DNA for the CDR3 is TGTGCCAGCAGTTACAGTCCTTCGGGGGAGACCCAGTACTTC. This gives the protein CASSYSPSGETQYF.